The entry below describes one T cell receptor (beta chain). No cognate antigen has been identified for it. The input lacks base qualities; no much larger clone sits a single base away. The CDR3, cysteine through phenylalanine, is 15 amino acids long. Only the CDR3 part of the read is kept: 45 bases, read in frame from the first base. Trimmed from V: 1 base; trimmed from J: 6 bases; junction bases lacking a gene match: 3. High-throughput TCR beta sequencing profiled peripheral blood CD8+ and CD4+ T cells from healthy donors, Susac syndrome patients and multiple sclerosis patients. The Susac syndrome patients fulfilled recently defined diagnostic criteria for either definite or probable disease. Bulk CD8+ and CD4+ T cells were purified magnetically by negative isolation, whereas CD8+ TEMRA cells were enriched by FACS. Blood was collected in EDTA tubes and processed within 24 hours, with PBMCs isolated through density gradient centrifugation. PBMCs destined for TCR sequencing were cryopreserved in liquid nitrogen and later thawed in a 37 °C water bath. The sorted or isolated CD4+, CD8+ and CD8+ TEMRA cells had a purity of 90% or higher.

This sample stems from a study of CD8 T cells in Susac syndrome (dated by TCRdb to between 2018 and 2021). With respect to the entire study: Among the sequenced Susac syndrome patients, roughly six had clinically active disease and roughly 8 were in clinical remission. At blood withdrawal, Susac syndrome patients were either therapy-naive, taking corticosteroids (in some cases with IVIg as well), or taking IVIg alone. Repertoire sequencing was used to test whether CD8+ T cell activation and differentiation in Susac syndrome was antigen driven.

Paper-wide results and their limitations: The study acknowledged that relatively few individuals were included in the TCR sequencing and HLA analysis. No clonal expansion was detected in the CD4+ T cell repertoire of Susac syndrome patients.

RNA was extracted with the RNeasy kit and about 0.5 to 1 ug was reverse transcribed using random hexamers. The immunoSEQ multiplex PCR assay, which covers 54 Vbeta and 13 Jbeta segments, was used to amplify TCR beta CDR3 regions. To correct PCR amplification bias, a synthetic template baseline was used for both primer optimization and computational correction. The study's own analysis went as follows. Reads were annotated to V, D and J genes per IMGT and analyzed with immunoSEQ Analyzer, keeping only productive sequences. Clonality was calculated as one minus the Shannon entropy normalized by log2 of the number of productive unique sequences. Public and private clones were assessed among the 100 most prevalent clones of each patient and control. Clones were defined as Susac-specific if absent from the healthy and MS cohorts, from approximately 1,100 published viral clones and from other ImmuneACCESS disease sequences. Using fastp at Q25 and MiXCR, TCRdb reprocessed the public reads and kept productive beta chains. Each entry merges the rows of one CDR3 protein and shows their most common DNA and genes. For this entry, the V and J calls and clone size follow TCRdb and not the study's own pipeline. For this sample there are 150,000 to 200,000 distinct CDR3 sequences; around 96% appear just once. Around 0.12% of the sample rests with the top ten.

The TCR comes from a human donor with Susac syndrome. The sequencing sample was made of CD4+ T cells from PBMCs. This receptor chain uses TRBV12-3 or TRBV12-4 and TRBJ2-1, and 10 bases in between align with TRBD1. The DNA sequence reads TGTGCCAGCAGTTTAGAAGGACAGGGGGGCAATGAGCAGTTCTTC. This yields the protein CASSLEGQGGNEQFF.